The rows below give T cell receptor beta chains drawn from one sample of a study of cytomegalovirus exposure and HLA in healthy donors. Here immunoSEQ multiplex PCR was the method, and the copy in TCRdb shows in-frame clones only, minus some. This table holds approximately 270,000 clones, 90% found once. Sequenced sample: PBMCs. The receptors were sampled from a young woman in good health and CMV-seronegative. Both conserved end residues are part of each CDR3. Clone size is given for some rows only: seen once, a few or many times, or a class if the clone is expanded.

TRBV27	.	TRBJ2-1	CASRGQSPWSNEQFF
TRBV15	.	TRBJ1-2	CATSMTEGANYGYTF
TRBV27	few	TRBJ1-5	CASSLDRGSNQPQHF
TRBV14	.	TRBJ2-3	CASSQDPVFVGTQYF
TRBV13	.	TRBJ2-5	CASSLRYLETQYF
TRBV27	.	TRBJ2-3	CASSWDSPGDTQYF
TRBV7-8	.	TRBJ1-2	CASSSSIDRERTF
TRBV28	.	TRBJ1-1	CASRAQLNTEAFF
TRBV5-4	.	TRBJ1-2	CASSLGDSRGINGYTF
TRBV2	.	TRBJ1-2	CASSDGRGMGYGYTF
TRBV18	.	TRBJ2-7	CASSPGAGVYF
TRBV7-2	.	TRBJ2-7	CASNYLSGRYEQYF
TRBV7-7	once	TRBJ2-1	CASSSSDLNNEQFF
TRBV28	.	TRBJ2-1	CASSSSFSGTIHYSWSEQFF
TRBV19	once	TRBJ2-5	CASSTPGTGLQETQYF
TRBV27	.	TRBJ2-1	CASSLFGTGINNEQFF
TRBV28	once	TRBJ1-5	CASSLSGFDQPQHF
TRBV2	.	TRBJ2-5	CASSRDRQETQYF
TRBV6-5	.	TRBJ1-5	CASSRGTDSNQPQHF
TRBV7-2	.	TRBJ2-3	CASSQISGASTDTQYF
TRBV30	.	TRBJ2-3	CAWSRDRDSRTDTQYF
TRBV5-1	.	TRBJ2-6	CASSLTGTGANVLTF
TRBV28	.	TRBJ1-2	CASSYPLGQGGGYTF
TRBV9	.	TRBJ1-1	CASSVHQIGDTEAFF
TRBV4-1	.	TRBJ2-2	CASSQTWTASAGELFF
TRBV27	.	TRBJ2-5	CASRDRAWVQETQYF
TRBV5-6	.	TRBJ2-1	CASSLGYIAGSYNEQFF